The sequence of this T cell receptor beta chain was determined in a study of blood T cell repertoires in COVID-19 (TCRdb year 2020). In the study overall: Samples covering the acute and convalescent phases of COVID-19 were provided by collaborators in the United States, Italy and Spain. Sample metadata almost always included a de-identified subject ID, COVID-19 status, age in years and sex. A freely available public database, intended as a resource for researchers studying the immune response to SARS-CoV-2, is where the repertoires were released. Deeply sampled blood TCRbeta repertoires from subjects exposed to, actively infected with, or recovered from COVID-19 were included in the dataset. The samples were drawn from the first 160 participants of the ongoing ImmuneRACE study and from 950 to 1,500 subjects provided by 6 global collaborators. The material from the prospective study consisted of cDNA or gDNA derived from T cells, B-cell-depleted T cells, or PBMCs. HLA class I and class II types, where available, came from metadata supplied by the sample provider rather than from assay-based typing. What the research found in general, with its limitations: The amount of clinical and demographic metadata varied by source and participant and was provided uncurated.

Collaborating institutions collected whole blood in K2EDTA tubes following their own protocols. For TCRbeta analysis, collaborators shipped samples as frozen whole blood, isolated PBMCs, or DNA extracted from either of those sample types. The CDR3 has 15 amino acids, counting the end cysteine and phenylalanine. Just the 45-base CDR3 DNA is kept, in frame starting at base 1. The germline V gene provides CDR1 SGHTA and CDR2 FQGTGA. V was cut back by 2 bases and J by 7 bases, leaving a gap of 15 bases between them. For this clone: Its antigen specificity is not known. Base-call qualities are not available, and no considerably larger clone is one nucleotide away.

TCRbeta CDR3 regions were amplified from genomic DNA by means of the immunoSEQ Assay, a bias-controlled multiplex PCR. The authors' analysis ran thus. The number of nucleated cells in each sample was estimated from the amplification of reference gene primers within the assay. To quantify the absolute abundance of each unique TCRbeta CDR3 rearrangement, sequence reads were collapsed and filtered. For each sample, productive Simpson clonality was calculated as the square root of Simpson's diversity index over productive rearrangements. TCRdb limited this immuneACCESS table to in-frame rearrangements with V and J called. A share of clones is missing; checked studies link under half to unresolved V genes, and the rest is unexplained. V, J and clone size were drawn from that table, and D and trimming were deduced from the DNA. The sample includes roughly 290,000 clones, with about 88% observed a single time. Of the sample, about 12% falls within the top ten clones.

Sequencing input: peripheral blood. Rearrangement joined TRBV7-3 to TRBJ2-1, and the D gene may be TRBD2, 5 bases matching. This TCR came from a woman in her sixties or seventies with acute or convalescent COVID-19. The DNA sequence follows: TGTGCCAGCAGCTTAGGCGGACTCGGGGTGAATGAGCAGTTCTTC. The resulting protein is CASSLGGLGVNEQFF.